Below, 21 T cell receptor beta chains from the same sample are listed, as sequenced in a study of PD-1 blockade in mismatch repair-deficient tumors (TCRdb year 2017). Library preparation was by the immunoSEQ multiplex PCR assay. Drawn from immuneACCESS, this table holds only the in-frame rearrangements with V and J called that TCRdb kept. Clones are partly lost; checked studies trace under half to an unresolved V gene and leave the rest unexplained. Counted in this sample were more than 95,000 clones; approximately 90% of them appeared once. The ten largest clones capture about 13% of the sample. The sequences come from peripheral blood, collected 44 weeks after starting pembrolizumab. These TCRs come from an adult with mismatch repair-deficient cancer.

The chain has TRBV28 and TRBJ2-7; D possibly corresponds to TRBD2 (6 bases). V was pared by 5 bases and J by 2 bases, with 13 bases between. The V gene's germline CDR1 is MDHEN and CDR2 SYDVKM. This CDR3 comprises 14 residues. The CDR3 reads CASSPGLSTYEQYF. Written as DNA, the CDR3 is TGTGCCAGCAGTCCGGGACTGTCGACCTACGAGCAGTACTTC.

J is TRBJ2-7 and V is TRBV7-8; TRBD1 agrees at 7 bases. With V trimmed by 1 base and J by 1 base, 7 bases remained unmatched. There are 16 residues in the CDR3. Germline loops: CDR1 SGHVS, CDR2 FQNEAQ. The CDR3 DNA reads as TGTGCCAGCAGCTTAGAGGGGGCCAGGGGTTCCTACGAGCAGTACTTC. Protein product: CASSLEGARGSYEQYF.

To note about this clone: The same CDR3 arises from other DNA sequences in this sample as well. V gene TRBV7-9 combines with J gene TRBJ1-3; D is perhaps TRBD1 (5 bases). This CDR3 region has 13 residues. V lost 5 bases, J lost 4 bases, and 9 bases lay in between. The germline gives CDR1 SEHNR, CDR2 FQNEAQ (reference sequence). CDR3 DNA: TGTGCCAGCAGCCGGGGGTCGGGAAACACCATATATTTT. The encoded protein is CASSRGSGNTIYF.

This clone was recorded only once. This sequence joins TRBV27 and TRBJ1-1; D is possibly TRBD1 (5 bases). V was trimmed by 6 bases and J by 1 base, leaving 12 bases between them. The CDR3 totals 14 residues. Germline-derived CDR1 and CDR2 are MNHEY and SMNVEV (reference sequence). As DNA, the CDR3 is TGTGCCAGCAGCCTAGGGGCAGGGAACACTGAAGCTTTCTTT. Its protein is CASSLGAGNTEAFF.

The chain combines TRBV6-1 with TRBJ1-4; D is undetermined. V was trimmed by 8 bases and J by 4 bases, leaving 8 bases between them. The CDR3 spans 12 residues. CDR1 MNHNS and CDR2 SASEGT come from the germline V gene. This CDR3 reads CASSGNNEKLFF. CDR3 DNA: TGTGCCAGCTCCGGAAATAATGAAAAACTGTTTTTT.

This clone has a handful of counts. V usage is TRBV7-9 and J usage is TRBJ1-1; 8 bases map to TRBD1. Per germline, CDR1 SEHNR and CDR2 FQNEAQ (reference sequence). The CDR3 is 13 residues long. V dropped 6 bases and J dropped 5; count of bases not matched to a gene: 5. The CDR3 loop reads CASRTGEGTEAFF. The DNA of the CDR3 is TGTGCCAGCAGGACAGGGGAGGGGACTGAAGCTTTCTTT.

This chain links TRBV4-1 with TRBJ2-7, with unresolved D. Germline V gives CDR1 MGHRA, CDR2 YSYEKL. CDR3 length equals 15 residues. The V end lost 1 base, the J end lost 2 bases, and 12 bases lay between the germline ends. The CDR3, as DNA: TGCGCCAGCAGCCAAGGTATCGCAGCCACCTACGAGCAGTACTTC. Amino acids: CASSQGIAATYEQYF.

The chain recombines TRBV27 with TRBJ1-5; no clear D gene. This CDR3 has 15 amino acids. The germline V and J ends were trimmed by 2 bases and 6 bases, with 14 bases remaining between them. The germline V gene has CDR1 MNHEY and CDR2 SMNVEV (reference sequence). The DNA for the CDR3 is TGTGCCAGCAGTTTAATCAGTGAGGGATCTCAGCCCCAGCATTTT. Translation: CASSLISEGSQPQHF.

The genes are TRBV10-2 and TRBJ2-7; 11 positions agree with TRBD2. The germline gives CDR1 WSHSY, CDR2 SAAADI. The CDR3 length is 14 residues. V shed 2 bases, J shed 3 bases, and the junction held 0 bases outside the gene matches. The CDR3 loop reads CASSEGLAGYEQYF. The CDR3 coding sequence is TGCGCCAGCAGTGAGGGACTAGCGGGCTACGAGCAGTACTTC.

This clone was seen more than once but under ten times. Here the CDR3 DNA reads TGTGCCAGCAGGAATAGCGGGGCGAGCACAGATACGCAGTATTTT. This gives the protein CASRNSGASTDTQYF. V is TRBV6-5 and J is TRBJ2-3, with 8 nucleotides matching TRBD2. With V trimmed by 6 bases and J by 0 bases, 5 bases remained unmatched. There are 15 residues in the CDR3. In germline, CDR1 is MNHEY, CDR2 SVGAGI.

The chain has TRBV11-3 and TRBJ2-1; 7 bases are a match to TRBD2. V trimming: 0 bases; J trimming: 9 bases; junction bases outside the gene matches: 8. This CDR3 spans 15 amino acids. Per germline, CDR1 SGHNT and CDR2 YENEEA. The CDR3 protein is CASSLEGLGGSEQFF. The CDR3 region has the DNA TGTGCCAGCAGCTTAGAGGGGCTAGGCGGGAGTGAGCAGTTCTTC.

CDR3 region: CASSPRAGGQPQHF. The DNA for the CDR3 is TGTGCCAGCAGTCCCCGGGCAGGGGGTCAGCCCCAGCATTTT. This sequence joins TRBV6-6 and TRBJ1-5, with 7 bases fitting TRBD1. V lost 5 bases, J lost 6 bases, and 7 bases stayed unmatched. CDR1 MNHNY and CDR2 SVGAGI come from the germline V gene (reference sequence). The CDR3 covers 14 residues.

The CDR3 sequence: CASSQQLAGRTYEQYF. The CDR3 DNA follows: TGCGCCAGCAGCCAGCAACTAGCGGGAAGGACCTACGAGCAGTACTTC. V is TRBV4-1 and J is TRBJ2-7, with 10 positions matching TRBD2. The ends lost 3 bases at V and 2 bases at J; junction bases unmatched: 7. This CDR3 is 16 amino acids long. CDR1 is MGHRA, CDR2 YSYEKL, per germline.

This chain connects TRBV7-8 to TRBJ2-7; 7 nucleotides line up with TRBD2. Germline loops: CDR1 SGHVS, CDR2 FQNEAQ. Trimming took 4 bases from V and 2 from J; bases not matched to a gene: 8. This CDR3 has 15 amino acids. CDR3 protein: CASSSRGGQPYEQYF. As DNA, the CDR3 is TGTGCCAGCAGCTCAAGGGGAGGGCAGCCCTACGAGCAGTACTTC.

Only one count was recorded for this clone. This chain uses TRBV10-2 with TRBJ2-7; unclear D gene. The V end was cut by 5 bases, the J end by 4 bases, with 12 bases between. In germline, CDR1 is WSHSY, CDR2 SAAADI. CDR3 length: 13 amino acids. CDR3 loop: CASSTGIGYEQYF. CDR3 sequence (DNA): TGCGCCAGCAGTACGGGTATCGGGTACGAGCAGTACTTC.

The gene calls are TRBV25-1 and TRBJ2-7; D is unclear. With 0 bases removed from V and 5 bases from J, the gap between germline ends came to 14 bases. The CDR3 loop spans 15 amino acids. Germline CDR1 MGHDK, CDR2 SYGVNS. CDR3: CASSEYIRLSNEQYF. The CDR3 region has the DNA TGTGCCAGCAGTGAATATATTCGGTTGTCCAACGAGCAGTACTTC.

V gene TRBV7-6 combines with J gene TRBJ1-3; 10 bases line up with TRBD1. The junction had 8 bases not matched to a gene; V was cut back by 5 bases and J by 4 bases. CDR1 and CDR2 from the germline V gene are SGHVS and FNYEAQ. The CDR3 spans 16 residues. This CDR3 is CASSPRTGGDGNTIYF. The CDR3 DNA reads TGTGCCAGCAGCCCCAGGACAGGGGGGGACGGAAACACCATATATTTT.

The J gene is TRBJ1-2, the V gene TRBV5-1, with D unresolved. The ends were cut back, 4 bases at V and 0 bases at J, with 19 bases in the middle. The CDR3 contains 17 residues. The germline CDR1 and CDR2 sequences are SGHRS and YFSETQ. This chain's CDR3 is CASSLGWWTVANYGYTF. Written as DNA, the CDR3 is TGCGCCAGCAGCCTGGGATGGTGGACGGTCGCTAACTATGGCTACACCTTC.

The chain has TRBV7-5 and TRBJ2-1; TRBD2, the D gene given by the table, was not confirmed from the DNA. TRBV7-5 is a pseudogene locus. The CDR3 length is 16 residues. CDR3 protein: CVRSQGRGLAHNEQFF. The DNA of the CDR3 is TGTGTCAGAAGCCAAGGGAGGGGACTAGCCCACAATGAGCAGTTCTTC.

This chain connects TRBV12-1 to TRBJ2-2; the table calls TRBD1, which could not be checked here. TRBV12-1 corresponds to a pseudogene. This CDR3 has 17 amino acids. The CDR3: CASSFRATGSNTGELFF. DNA of the CDR3: TGTGCCAGCAGCTTTCGGGCAACAGGGTCGAACACCGGGGAGCTGTTTTTT.

The chain employs TRBV11-3 and TRBJ2-1; D not resolved. V was cut by 1 base and J by 8 bases, with 15 bases left in between. This CDR3 region has 15 residues. Germline values: CDR1 SGHNT, CDR2 YENEEA. The CDR3 bases are TGTGCCAGCAGCTTAGTACCCCTTGGCCTGGATGAGCAGTTCTTC. Its translation: CASSLVPLGLDEQFF.